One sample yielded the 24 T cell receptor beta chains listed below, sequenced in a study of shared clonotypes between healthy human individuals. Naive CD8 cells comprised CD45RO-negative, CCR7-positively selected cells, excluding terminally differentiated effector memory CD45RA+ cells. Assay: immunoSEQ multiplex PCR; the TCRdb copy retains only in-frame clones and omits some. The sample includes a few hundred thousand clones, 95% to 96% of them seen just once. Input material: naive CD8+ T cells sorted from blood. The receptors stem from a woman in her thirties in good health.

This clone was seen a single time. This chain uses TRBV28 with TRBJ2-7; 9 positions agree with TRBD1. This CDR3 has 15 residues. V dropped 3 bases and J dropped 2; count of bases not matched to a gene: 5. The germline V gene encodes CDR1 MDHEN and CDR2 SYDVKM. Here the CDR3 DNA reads TGTGCCAGCAGTTTGGGACAGGGCAGTACCTACGAGCAGTACTTC. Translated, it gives CASSLGQGSTYEQYF.

DNA of the CDR3: TGTGCCAGCAGTCTGACTACTGCTTTTGGGGGCTGGGCTGGCTACACCTTC. Its translation: CASSLTTAFGGWAGYTF. V gene TRBV27 combines with J gene TRBJ1-2; D might be TRBD1 (6 bases). Trimming left V 5 bases short and J 7 bases short, with 26 bases between. CDR3 size: 17 residues. The germline V gene has CDR1 MNHEY and CDR2 SMNVEV (reference sequence).

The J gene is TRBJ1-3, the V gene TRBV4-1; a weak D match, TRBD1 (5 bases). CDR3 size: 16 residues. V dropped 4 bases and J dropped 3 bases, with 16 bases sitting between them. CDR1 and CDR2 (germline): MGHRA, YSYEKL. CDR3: CASSPTWGSNGNTIYF. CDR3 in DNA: TGCGCCAGCAGCCCAACTTGGGGCTCGAATGGAAACACCATATATTTT.

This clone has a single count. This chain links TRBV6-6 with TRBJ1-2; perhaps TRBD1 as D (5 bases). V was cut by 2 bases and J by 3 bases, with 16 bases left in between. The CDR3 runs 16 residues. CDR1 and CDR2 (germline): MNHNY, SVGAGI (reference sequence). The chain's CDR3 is CASSYLLGLGDYGYTF. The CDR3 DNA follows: TGTGCCAGCAGTTACCTGCTGGGGCTAGGGGACTATGGCTACACCTTC.

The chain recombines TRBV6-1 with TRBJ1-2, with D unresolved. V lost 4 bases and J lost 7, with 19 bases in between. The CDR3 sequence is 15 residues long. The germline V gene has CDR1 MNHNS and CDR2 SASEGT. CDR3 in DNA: TGTGCCAGCAGTGTAAGGACGCAAGGAGGAGTTGGCTACACCTTC. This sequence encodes CASSVRTQGGVGYTF.

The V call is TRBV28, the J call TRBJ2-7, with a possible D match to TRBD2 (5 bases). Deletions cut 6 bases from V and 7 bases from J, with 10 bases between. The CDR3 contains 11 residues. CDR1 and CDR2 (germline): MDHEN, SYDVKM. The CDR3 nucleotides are TGTGCCAGCAGGCGGACTGGGGAGCAGTACTTC. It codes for CASRRTGEQYF.

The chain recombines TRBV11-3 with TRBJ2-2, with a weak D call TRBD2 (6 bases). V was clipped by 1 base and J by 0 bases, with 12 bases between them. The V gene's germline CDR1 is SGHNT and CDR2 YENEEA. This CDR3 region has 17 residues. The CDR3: CASSLGRAGPNTGELFF. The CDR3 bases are TGTGCCAGCAGCTTAGGTAGGGCGGGACCGAACACCGGGGAGCTGTTTTTT. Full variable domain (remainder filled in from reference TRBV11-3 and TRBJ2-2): EAGVVQSPRYKIIEKKQPVAFWCNPISGHNTLYWYLQNLGQGPELLIRYENEEAVDDSQLPKDRFSAERLKGVDSTLKIQPAELGDSAVYLCASSLGRAGPNTGELFFGEGSRLTVL.

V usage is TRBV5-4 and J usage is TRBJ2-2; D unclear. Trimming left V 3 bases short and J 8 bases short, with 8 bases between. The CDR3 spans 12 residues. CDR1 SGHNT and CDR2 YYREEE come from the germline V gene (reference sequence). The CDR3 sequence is CASSSPSGELFF. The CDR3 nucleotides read TGTGCCAGCAGCTCCCCTTCAGGGGAGCTGTTTTTT.

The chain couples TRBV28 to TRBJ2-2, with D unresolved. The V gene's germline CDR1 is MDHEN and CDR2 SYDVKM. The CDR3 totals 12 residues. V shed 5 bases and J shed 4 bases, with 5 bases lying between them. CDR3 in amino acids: CASSLATGELFF. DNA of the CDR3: TGTGCCAGCAGTCTCGCCACCGGGGAGCTGTTTTTT. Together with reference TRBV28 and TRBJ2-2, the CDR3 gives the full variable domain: DVKVTQSSRYLVKRTGEKVFLECVQDMDHENMFWYRQDPGLGLRLIYFSYDVKMKEKGDIPEGYSVSREKKERFSLILESASTNQTSMYLCASSLATGELFFGEGSRLTVL.

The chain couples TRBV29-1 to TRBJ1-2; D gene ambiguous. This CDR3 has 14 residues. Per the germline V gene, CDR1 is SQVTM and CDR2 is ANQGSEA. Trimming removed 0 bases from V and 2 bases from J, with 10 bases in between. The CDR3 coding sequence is TGCAGCGTTGAAGATTGGCAGCCCAACTATGGCTACACCTTC. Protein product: CSVEDWQPNYGYTF.

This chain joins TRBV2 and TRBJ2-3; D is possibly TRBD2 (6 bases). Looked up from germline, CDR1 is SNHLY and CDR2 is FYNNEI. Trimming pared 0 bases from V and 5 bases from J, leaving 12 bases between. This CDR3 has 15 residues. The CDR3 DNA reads TGTGCCAGCAGTGAAGCGCGTAGCGGAAAAGATACGCAGTATTTT. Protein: CASSEARSGKDTQYF.

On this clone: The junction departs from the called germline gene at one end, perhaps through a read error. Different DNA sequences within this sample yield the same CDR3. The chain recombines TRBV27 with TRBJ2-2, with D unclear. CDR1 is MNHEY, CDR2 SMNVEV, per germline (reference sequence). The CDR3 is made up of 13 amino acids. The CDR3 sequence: CASSLSRTGELFF. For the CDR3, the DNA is TGTGCCAGCAGTTTATCGAGGACCGGAGAGCTGTTTTTT.

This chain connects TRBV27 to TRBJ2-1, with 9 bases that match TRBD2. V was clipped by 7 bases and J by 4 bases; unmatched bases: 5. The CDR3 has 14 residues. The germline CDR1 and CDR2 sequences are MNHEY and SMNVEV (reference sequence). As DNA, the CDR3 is TGTGCCAGCACCCATAGCGGGAGTTACAATGAGCAGTTCTTC. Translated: CASTHSGSYNEQFF.

The CDR3 bases are TGTGCCAGCAGTTTACTGGGACTAGCGGGAGGGCCGGGGTACAATGAGCAGTTCTTC. Translated, it gives CASSLLGLAGGPGYNEQFF. V is TRBV28 and J is TRBJ2-1, with 16 bases identical to TRBD2. The germline V gene encodes CDR1 MDHEN and CDR2 SYDVKM. This CDR3 spans 19 amino acids. The junction had 8 bases not matched to a gene; V was cut back by 2 bases and J by 4 bases.

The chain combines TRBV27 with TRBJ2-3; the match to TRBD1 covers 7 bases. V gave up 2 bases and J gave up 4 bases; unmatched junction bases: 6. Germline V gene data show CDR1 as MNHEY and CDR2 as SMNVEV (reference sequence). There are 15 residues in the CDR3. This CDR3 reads CASSLTGQGADTQYF. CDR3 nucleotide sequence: TGTGCCAGCAGTTTAACGGGTCAGGGGGCAGATACGCAGTATTTT.

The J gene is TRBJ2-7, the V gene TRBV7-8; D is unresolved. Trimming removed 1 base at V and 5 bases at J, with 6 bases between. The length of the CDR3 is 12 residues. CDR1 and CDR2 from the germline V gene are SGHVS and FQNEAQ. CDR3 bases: TGTGCCAGCAGCTTAGAAATAGACGAGCAGTACTTC. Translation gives CASSLEIDEQYF.

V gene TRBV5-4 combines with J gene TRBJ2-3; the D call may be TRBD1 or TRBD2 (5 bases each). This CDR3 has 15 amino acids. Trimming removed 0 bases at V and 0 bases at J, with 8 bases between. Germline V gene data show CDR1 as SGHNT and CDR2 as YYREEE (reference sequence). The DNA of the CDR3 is TGTGCCAGCAGCTTGGCGGGACCTAGCACAGATACGCAGTATTTT. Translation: CASSLAGPSTDTQYF.

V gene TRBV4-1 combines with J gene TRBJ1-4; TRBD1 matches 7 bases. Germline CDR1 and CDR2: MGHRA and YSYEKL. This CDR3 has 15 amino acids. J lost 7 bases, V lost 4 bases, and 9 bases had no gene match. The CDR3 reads CASSLTTGSGEKLFF. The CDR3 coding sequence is TGCGCCAGCAGCCTAACGACAGGGTCTGGTGAAAAACTGTTTTTT.

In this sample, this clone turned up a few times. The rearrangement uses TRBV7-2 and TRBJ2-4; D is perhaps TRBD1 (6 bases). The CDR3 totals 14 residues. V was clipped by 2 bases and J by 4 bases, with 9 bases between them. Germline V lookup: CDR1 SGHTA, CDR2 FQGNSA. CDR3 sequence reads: CASSLWTVKNIQYF. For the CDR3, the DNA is TGTGCCAGCAGCTTATGGACAGTTAAAAACATTCAGTACTTC.

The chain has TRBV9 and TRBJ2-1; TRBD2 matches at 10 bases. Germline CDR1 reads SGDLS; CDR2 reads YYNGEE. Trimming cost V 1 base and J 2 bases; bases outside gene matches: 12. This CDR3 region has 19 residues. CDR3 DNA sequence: TGTGCCAGCAGCGTATACCCGGCTAGCGGGAGTTCCCCCTACAATGAGCAGTTCTTC. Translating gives CASSVYPASGSSPYNEQFF.

CDR3 amino acids: CASSIQVVVGYTF. The CDR3 bases are TGTGCCAGCAGTATACAGGTCGTTGTTGGCTACACCTTC. The rearrangement uses TRBV28 and TRBJ1-2; a possible D gene is TRBD1 (5 bases). V lost 5 bases, J lost 7 bases, and 14 bases lay in between. The CDR3 loop spans 13 amino acids. Germline loops: CDR1 MDHEN, CDR2 SYDVKM.

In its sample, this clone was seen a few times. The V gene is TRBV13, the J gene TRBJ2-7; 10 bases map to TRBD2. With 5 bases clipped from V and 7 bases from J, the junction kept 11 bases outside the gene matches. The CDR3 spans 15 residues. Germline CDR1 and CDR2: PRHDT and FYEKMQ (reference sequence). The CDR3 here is CASSPPSGSGGEQYF. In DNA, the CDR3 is TGTGCCAGCAGCCCACCTAGCGGGAGTGGGGGAGAGCAGTACTTC.

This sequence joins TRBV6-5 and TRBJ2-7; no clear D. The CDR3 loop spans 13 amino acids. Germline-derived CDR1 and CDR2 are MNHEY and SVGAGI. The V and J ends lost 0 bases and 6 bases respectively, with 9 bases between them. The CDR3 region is CASSYSTSTEQYF. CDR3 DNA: TGTGCCAGCAGTTACTCGACCAGTACCGAGCAGTACTTC.

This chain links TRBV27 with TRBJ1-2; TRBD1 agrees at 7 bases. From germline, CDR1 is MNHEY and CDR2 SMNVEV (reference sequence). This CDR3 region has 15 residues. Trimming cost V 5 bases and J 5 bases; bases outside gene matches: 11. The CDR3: CASSPYAGGYYGYTF. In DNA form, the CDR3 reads TGTGCCAGCAGTCCCTACGCAGGGGGTTATTATGGCTACACCTTC.